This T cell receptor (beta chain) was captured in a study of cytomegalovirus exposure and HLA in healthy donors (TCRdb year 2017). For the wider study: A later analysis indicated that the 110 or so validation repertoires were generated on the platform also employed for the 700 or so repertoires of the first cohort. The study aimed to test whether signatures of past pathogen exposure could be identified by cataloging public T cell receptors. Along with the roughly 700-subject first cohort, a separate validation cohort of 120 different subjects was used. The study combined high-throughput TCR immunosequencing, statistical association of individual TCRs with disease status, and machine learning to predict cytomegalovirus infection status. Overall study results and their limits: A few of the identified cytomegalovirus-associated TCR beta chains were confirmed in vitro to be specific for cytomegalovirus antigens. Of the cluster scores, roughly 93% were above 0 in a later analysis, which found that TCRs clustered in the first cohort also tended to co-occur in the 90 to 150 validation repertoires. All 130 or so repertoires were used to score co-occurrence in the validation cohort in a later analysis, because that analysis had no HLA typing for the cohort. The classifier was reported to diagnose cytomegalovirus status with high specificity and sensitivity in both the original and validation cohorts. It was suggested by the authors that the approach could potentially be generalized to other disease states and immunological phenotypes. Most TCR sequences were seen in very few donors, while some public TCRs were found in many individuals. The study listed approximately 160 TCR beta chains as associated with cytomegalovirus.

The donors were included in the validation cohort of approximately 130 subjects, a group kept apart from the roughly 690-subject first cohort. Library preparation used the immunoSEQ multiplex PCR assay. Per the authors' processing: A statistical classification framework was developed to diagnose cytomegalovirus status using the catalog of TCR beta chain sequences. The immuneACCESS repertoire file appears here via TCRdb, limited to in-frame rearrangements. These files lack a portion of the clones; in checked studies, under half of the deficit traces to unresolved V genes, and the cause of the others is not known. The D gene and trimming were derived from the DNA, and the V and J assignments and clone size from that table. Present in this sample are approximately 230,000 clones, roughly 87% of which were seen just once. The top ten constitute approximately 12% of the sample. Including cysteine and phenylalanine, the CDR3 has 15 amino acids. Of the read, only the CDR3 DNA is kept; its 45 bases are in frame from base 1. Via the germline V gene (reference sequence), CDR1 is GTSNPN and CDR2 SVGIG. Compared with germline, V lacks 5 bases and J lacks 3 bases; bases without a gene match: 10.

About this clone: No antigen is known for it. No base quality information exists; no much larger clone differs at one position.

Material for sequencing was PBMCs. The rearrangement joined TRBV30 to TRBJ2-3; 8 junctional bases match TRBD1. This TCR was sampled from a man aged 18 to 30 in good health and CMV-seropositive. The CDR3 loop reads CAWDGLDRETDTQYF. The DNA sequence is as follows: TGTGCCTGGGACGGCCTGGACAGGGAGACAGATACGCAGTATTTT.